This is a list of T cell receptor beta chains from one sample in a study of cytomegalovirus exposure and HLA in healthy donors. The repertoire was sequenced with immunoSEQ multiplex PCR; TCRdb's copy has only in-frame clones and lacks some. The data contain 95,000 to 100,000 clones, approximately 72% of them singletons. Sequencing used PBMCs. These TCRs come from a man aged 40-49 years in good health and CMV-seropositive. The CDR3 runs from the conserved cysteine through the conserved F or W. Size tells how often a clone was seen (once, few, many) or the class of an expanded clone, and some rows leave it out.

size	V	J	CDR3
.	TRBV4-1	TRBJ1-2	CASSRDRGSNYGYTF
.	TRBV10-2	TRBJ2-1	CASSESSLAYEQFF
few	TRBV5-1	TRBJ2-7	CASSFIHSTYEQYF
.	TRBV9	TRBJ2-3	CASSVATSGISTDTQYF
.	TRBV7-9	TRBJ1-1	CASAGQGYTEAFF
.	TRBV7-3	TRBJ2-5	CASSPGSGETQYF
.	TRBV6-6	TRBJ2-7	CASRDISYEQYF
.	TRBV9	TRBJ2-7	CASSFTTGASSSEQYF
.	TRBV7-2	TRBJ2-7	CASSSGSGRTTYEQYF
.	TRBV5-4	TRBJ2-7	CASSLSTSGYEQYF
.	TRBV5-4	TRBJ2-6	CASSHPGLLSGANVLTF
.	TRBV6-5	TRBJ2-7	CASSYSRAGGRYEQYF
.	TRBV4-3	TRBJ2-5	CASSQATGGAEETQYF
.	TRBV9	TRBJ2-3	CASSSSGTGTSGGAADTQYF
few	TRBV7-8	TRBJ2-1	CASKLSGVGYNEQFF
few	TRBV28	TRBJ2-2	CASEGAGTGELFF
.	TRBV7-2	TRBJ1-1	CASSLARGVTLNTEAFF
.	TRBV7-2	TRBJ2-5	CASSLGGRGETQYF
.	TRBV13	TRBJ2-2	CASSQFGTGENTGELFF
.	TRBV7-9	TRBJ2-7	CASSPRTGQGATYEQYF
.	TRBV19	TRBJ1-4	CASSPVRDEKLFF
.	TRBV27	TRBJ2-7	CASSLSLGGGGYEQYF
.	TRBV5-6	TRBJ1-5	CASSLAWDRDGNQPQHF
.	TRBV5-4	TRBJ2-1	CASSSRTSGGRDEQFF
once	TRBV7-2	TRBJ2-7	CASSLGRTFIYEQYF
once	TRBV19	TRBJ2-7	CASSPRKGYEQYF
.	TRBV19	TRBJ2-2	CASSTGGQVAGELFF
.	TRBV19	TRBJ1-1	CASSIDSAGNTEAFF
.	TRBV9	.	CASSVAGGSNTGELFF
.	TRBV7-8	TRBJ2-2	CASSLAITGFTGELFF
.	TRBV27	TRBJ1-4	CASSFGGEREKLFF
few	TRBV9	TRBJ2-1	CASSAGGRGSDDEQFF
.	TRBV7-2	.	CASSVNGHYEQYF
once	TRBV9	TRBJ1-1	CASSAGGWGEAFF
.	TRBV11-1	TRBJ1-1	CASSLDQTVLNTEAFF
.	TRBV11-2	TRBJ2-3	CASSLDRGQDTQYF
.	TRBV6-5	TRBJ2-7	CANRDRHYEQYF
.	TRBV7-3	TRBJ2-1	CASSLNRGNDEQFF
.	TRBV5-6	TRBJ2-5	CASRWGEKETQYF